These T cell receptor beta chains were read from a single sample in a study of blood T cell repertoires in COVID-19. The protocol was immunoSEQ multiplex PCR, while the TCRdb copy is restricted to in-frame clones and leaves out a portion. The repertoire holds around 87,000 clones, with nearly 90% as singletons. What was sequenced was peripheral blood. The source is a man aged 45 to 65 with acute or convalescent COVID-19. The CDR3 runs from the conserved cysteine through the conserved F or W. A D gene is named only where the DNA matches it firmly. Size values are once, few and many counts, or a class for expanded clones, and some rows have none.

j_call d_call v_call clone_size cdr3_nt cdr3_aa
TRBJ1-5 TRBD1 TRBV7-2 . TGTGCCAGCAGCTCAGGAAACAGGGGGAATCAGCCCCAGCATTTT CASSSGNRGNQPQHF
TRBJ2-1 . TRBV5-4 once TGTGCCAGCAGCTTGGATGAGAAGCAGTTCTTC CASSLDEKQFF
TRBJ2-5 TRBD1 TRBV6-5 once TGTGCCAGCAGCCCCGGGACAGGGTCGCGGGAGACCCAGTACTTC CASSPGTGSRETQYF
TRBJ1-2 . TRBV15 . TGTGCCACCAGCAGAGCAGTTGCATACTATGGCTACACCTTC CATSRAVAYYGYTF
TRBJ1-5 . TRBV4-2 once TGTGCCAGCAGCGCCTACCGAGGCTCTAATCAGCCCCAGCATTTT CASSAYRGSNQPQHF
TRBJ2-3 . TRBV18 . TGTGCCAGCTCCCCCTCGACCCGGGGGCAGTATTTT CASSPSTRGQYF
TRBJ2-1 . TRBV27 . TGTGCCAGCAGATCCGGGGGACCGCAGTTCTTC CASRSGGPQFF
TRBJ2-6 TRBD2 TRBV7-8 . TGTGCCAGCAGCTTAGTAAGCGGGGGGTTCTCCTCTGGGGCCAACGTCCTGACTTTC CASSLVSGGFSSGANVLTF
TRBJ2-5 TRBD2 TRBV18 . TGTGCCAGCTCACCACAGGGGAGGGGAGAGACCCAGTACTTC CASSPQGRGETQYF
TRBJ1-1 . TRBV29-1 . TGCAGCGGACGGCGGGGGACTGAAGCTTTCTTT CSGRRGTEAFF
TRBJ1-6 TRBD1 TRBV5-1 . TGCGCCAGCATCAAACTAACAGGGGGAGGTTCACCCCTCCACTTT CASIKLTGGGSPLHF
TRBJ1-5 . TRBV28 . TGTGCCAGCAGTCCCAAAGACAGGTTCGTTCAGCCCCAGCATTTT CASSPKDRFVQPQHF
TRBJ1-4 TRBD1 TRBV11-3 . TGTGGACGCTACACAGGGGTACGATATAATGAAAAACTGTTTTTT CGRYTGVRYNEKLFF
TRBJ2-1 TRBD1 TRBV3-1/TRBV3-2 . TGTGCCAGCAGCCAATCCCAACAGGGGGACCTTTACAATGAGCAGTTCTTC CASSQSQQGDLYNEQFF
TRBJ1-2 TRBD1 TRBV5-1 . TGCGCCAGCGGCCCGGGACAGGGAGATTATGGCTACACCTTC CASGPGQGDYGYTF
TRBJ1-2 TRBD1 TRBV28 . TGTGCCAGCAGATCGGGACAGGGGGTTTGGGGCTACACCTTC CASRSGQGVWGYTF
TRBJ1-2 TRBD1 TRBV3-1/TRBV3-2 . TGTGCCAGCAGCCCCTGGACAGGCTATGGCTACACCTTC CASSPWTGYGYTF
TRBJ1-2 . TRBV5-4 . TGTGCCAGCAGCTTGGCCGGGGGATCCTATGGCTACACCTTC CASSLAGGSYGYTF
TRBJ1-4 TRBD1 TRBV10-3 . TGTGCCATCAGTGAGAACCAGGGGGCCGGGAAACTGTTTTTT CAISENQGAGKLFF
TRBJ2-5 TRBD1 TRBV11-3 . TGTGCCAGCAGCCGCGGACAGGGAACGGGGCAAGAGACCCAGTACTTC CASSRGQGTGQETQYF
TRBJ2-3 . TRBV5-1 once TGCGCCAGCAGCTTGGGCGGGATCACAGATACGCAGTATTTT CASSLGGITDTQYF
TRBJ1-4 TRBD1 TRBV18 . TGTGCCAGCTCACTGACAGGGTTGGGTGAAAAACTGTTTTTT CASSLTGLGEKLFF
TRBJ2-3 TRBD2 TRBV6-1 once TGTGCCAGCAGTGAAGCGCCCGGACTAGCGGGTCTAAGCACAGATACGCAGTATTTT CASSEAPGLAGLSTDTQYF
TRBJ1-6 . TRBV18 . TGTGCCAGCTCACCGAGGGCTTCGAGCTCCTATAATTCACCCCTCCACTTT CASSPRASSSYNSPLHF
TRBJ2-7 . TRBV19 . TGTGCCAGTAGTATAAAACAGGGTTACGAGCAGTACTTC CASSIKQGYEQYF
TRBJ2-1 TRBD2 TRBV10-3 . TGTGCCATCAGTGAGTCCGGGGGGTCTCAAAAGCAGTTCTTC CAISESGGSQKQFF
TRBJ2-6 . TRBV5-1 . TGCGCCAGCAGCGCCGGGACTGTCAGCTCTGGGGCCAACGTCCTGACTTTC CASSAGTVSSGANVLTF
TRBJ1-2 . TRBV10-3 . TGTGCCATCAAGTTAGGGCAGGGGAGCTTCGGCTACACCTTC CAIKLGQGSFGYTF
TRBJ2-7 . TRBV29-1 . TGCAGCGTTGCCACGGCGGAGGCCTACGAGCAGTACTTC CSVATAEAYEQYF
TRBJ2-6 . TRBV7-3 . TGTGCCAGCAGCCAAGCGGCTCCTGGGGCCAACGTCCTGACTTTC CASSQAAPGANVLTF
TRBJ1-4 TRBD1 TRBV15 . TGTGCCACCAGCAGACCCGGGACAGGTGAAAAACTGTTTTTT CATSRPGTGEKLFF
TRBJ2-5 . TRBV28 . TGTGCCAGCAGTTGGGGCGGAGGGGGCTCACGAGAGACCCAGTACTTC CASSWGGGGSRETQYF
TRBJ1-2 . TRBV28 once TGTGCCACCTCAGTAGGGGGGGGGACGAACTATGGCTACACCTTC CATSVGGGTNYGYTF
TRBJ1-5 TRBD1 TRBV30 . TGTGCCTGGTCGAGGGACAGTAATCAGCCCCAGCATTTT CAWSRDSNQPQHF
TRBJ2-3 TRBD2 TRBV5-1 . TGCGCCAGCAGCACAAAAAGCGGGGGGACGCAGTATTTT CASSTKSGGTQYF
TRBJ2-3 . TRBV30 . TGTGCCTGGCAAGAGGGCACAGATACGCAGTATTTT CAWQEGTDTQYF
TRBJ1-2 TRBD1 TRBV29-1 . TGCAGCGTTGATCACCCACAGGGGGGGTTGTATGGCTACACCTTC CSVDHPQGGLYGYTF
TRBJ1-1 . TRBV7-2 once TGTGCCAGCAGAGGGACACTACAGGAAGCTTTCTTT CASRGTLQEAFF
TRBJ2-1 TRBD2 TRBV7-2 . TGTGCCAGCAGCCCCAGCCGACTAGCGGGGGAAGCTGAGCAGTTCTTC CASSPSRLAGEAEQFF
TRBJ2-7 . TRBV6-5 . TGTGCCAGCAGCCTTCGAAGGGGGGAGCAGTACTTC CASSLRRGEQYF
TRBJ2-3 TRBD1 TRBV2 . TGTGCCAGCAGTGTGGGACAGAGCACAGATACGCAGTATTTT CASSVGQSTDTQYF
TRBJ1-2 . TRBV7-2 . TGTGCCAGCAGCTTAGGGGACGGAGGGGCCTATGGCTACACCTTC CASSLGDGGAYGYTF
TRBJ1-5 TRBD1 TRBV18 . TGTGCCAGCTCAGCCACAGGGGGCAATCAGCCCCAGCATTTT CASSATGGNQPQHF
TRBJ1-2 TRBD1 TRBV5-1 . TGCGCCAGCAGCTATGGGACAGGGGGCATTAACTATGGCTACACCTTC CASSYGTGGINYGYTF
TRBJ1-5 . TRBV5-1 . TGCGCCAGCACGGTACAGGGCGACGGCAATCAGCCCCAGCATTTT CASTVQGDGNQPQHF
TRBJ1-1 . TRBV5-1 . TGCGCCAGCAGCTTGGGGGCTGGAGTGGGACTCACTGAAGCTTTCTTT CASSLGAGVGLTEAFF